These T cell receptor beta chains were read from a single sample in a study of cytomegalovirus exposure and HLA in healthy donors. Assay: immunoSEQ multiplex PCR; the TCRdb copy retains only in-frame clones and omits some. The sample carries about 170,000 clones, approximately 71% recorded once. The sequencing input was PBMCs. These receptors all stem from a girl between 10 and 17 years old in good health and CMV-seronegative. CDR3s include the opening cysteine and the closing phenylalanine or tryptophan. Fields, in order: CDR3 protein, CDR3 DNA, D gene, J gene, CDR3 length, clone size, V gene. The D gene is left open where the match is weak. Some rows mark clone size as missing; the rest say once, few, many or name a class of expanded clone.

CDR3: CASSFRDRGNIATNEKLFF
DNA: TGTGCCAGCAGTTTCCGGGACAGGGGAAATATCGCAACTAATGAAAAACTGTTTTTT
D: TRBD1
J: TRBJ1-4
length: 19
size: few
V: TRBV7-7

CDR3: CASNPGGADGYTF
DNA: TGTGCCAGCAATCCGGGGGGCGCGGATGGCTACACCTTC
D: -
J: TRBJ1-2
length: 13
size: -
V: TRBV6-6

CDR3: CASSPYTGGTGSGDF
DNA: TGTGCCAGCAGCCCGTACACCGGGGGGACAGGGAGCGGGGACTTT
D: TRBD1
J: TRBJ1-1
length: 15
size: -
V: TRBV5-6

CDR3: CASSQWGQVNTEAFF
DNA: TGTGCCAGCAGCCAATGGGGGCAGGTGAACACTGAAGCTTTCTTT
D: -
J: TRBJ1-1
length: 15
size: -
V: TRBV4-2

CDR3: CASSFERNEQFF
DNA: TGCGCCAGCAGCTTCGAGCGGAATGAGCAGTTCTTC
D: -
J: TRBJ2-1
length: 12
size: -
V: TRBV5-1

CDR3: CASRLGGTTGELFF
DNA: TGTGCCAGTAGGCTAGGGGGAACGACCGGGGAGCTGTTTTTT
D: -
J: TRBJ2-2
length: 14
size: once
V: TRBV19

CDR3: CASSPGGILRQFF
DNA: TGTGCCAGCAGTCCAGGGGGCATCCTTAGGCAGTTCTTC
D: TRBD1
J: TRBJ2-1
length: 13
size: -
V: TRBV6-5

CDR3: CASSAWTGDNNSPLHF
DNA: TGTGCCAGCAGCGCCTGGACAGGAGACAATAATTCACCCCTCCACTTT
D: TRBD1
J: TRBJ1-6
length: 16
size: -
V: TRBV7-9

CDR3: CASSVAVLTDTQYF
DNA: TGTGCCAGCAGCGTAGCTGTCCTCACAGATACGCAGTATTTT
D: -
J: TRBJ2-3
length: 14
size: -
V: TRBV9

CDR3: CATSREGAFTGNQPQHF
DNA: TGTGCCACCAGCAGAGAGGGGGCCTTTACAGGTAATCAGCCCCAGCATTTT
D: -
J: TRBJ1-5
length: 17
size: -
V: TRBV15

CDR3: CASSLWGLAGDNEQFF
DNA: TGTGCCAGCAGCCTCTGGGGACTAGCGGGGGACAATGAGCAGTTCTTC
D: TRBD2
J: TRBJ2-1
length: 16
size: -
V: TRBV13

CDR3: CASSLETGGANVLTF
DNA: TGTGCCAGCAGCTTAGAAACAGGGGGGGCCAACGTCCTGACTTTC
D: -
J: TRBJ2-6
length: 15
size: -
V: TRBV7-9

CDR3: CASSSDQPQHF
DNA: TGTGCCAGCAGTTCAGATCAGCCCCAGCATTTT
D: -
J: TRBJ1-5
length: 11
size: -
V: TRBV28

CDR3: CASSLGAGVEQYF
DNA: TGTGCCAGCAGCTTAGGAGCAGGCGTCGAGCAGTACTTC
D: -
J: TRBJ2-7
length: 13
size: -
V: TRBV13

CDR3: CASSEIQDLTDTQYF
DNA: TGCGCCAGCAGCGAAATACAGGACCTTACAGATACGCAGTATTTT
D: -
J: TRBJ2-3
length: 15
size: -
V: TRBV10-1

CDR3: CASSSTTTAQETQYF
DNA: TGTGCCAGCAGCTCTACGACGACTGCACAAGAGACCCAGTACTTC
D: -
J: TRBJ2-5
length: 15
size: few
V: TRBV7-6

CDR3: CASSFAASSYEQYF
DNA: TGTGCCAGCAGTTTTGCGGCCAGCTCCTACGAGCAGTACTTC
D: -
J: TRBJ2-7
length: 14
size: -
V: TRBV27

CDR3: CASSAGDGAYGYTF
DNA: TGTGCCAGCAGCGCAGGGGATGGGGCCTATGGCTACACCTTC
D: -
J: TRBJ1-2
length: 14
size: -
V: TRBV9

CDR3: CASSSPGQGYGYTF
DNA: TGCGCCAGCAGCTCCCCGGGACAGGGGTATGGCTACACCTTC
D: TRBD1
J: TRBJ1-2
length: 14
size: few
V: TRBV4-1

CDR3: CASSPSYEQYF
DNA: TGTGCCAGCAGTCCCTCTTACGAGCAGTACTTC
D: -
J: TRBJ2-7
length: 11
size: -
V: TRBV6-6

CDR3: CAWSVFFYNEQFF
DNA: TGTGCCTGGAGTGTGTTCTTCTACAATGAGCAGTTCTTC
D: -
J: TRBJ2-1
length: 13
size: -
V: TRBV30

CDR3: CASSSGLGKNTEAFF
DNA: TGTGCCAGCAGCTCGGGACTGGGAAAGAACACTGAAGCTTTCTTT
D: -
J: TRBJ1-1
length: 15
size: few
V: TRBV7-8

CDR3: CASGGFYTF
DNA: TGTGCCAGCGGGGGCTTTTACACCTTC
D: -
J: TRBJ1-2
length: 9
size: -
V: TRBV28

CDR3: CASSALAGGPDTGELFF
DNA: TGCGCCAGCAGTGCACTAGCGGGGGGGCCCGACACCGGGGAGCTGTTTTTT
D: TRBD2
J: TRBJ2-2
length: 17
size: -
V: TRBV10-1

CDR3: CASSEARDYGYTF
DNA: TGTGCCAGCAGTGAAGCCAGGGATTATGGCTACACCTTC
D: -
J: TRBJ1-2
length: 13
size: few
V: TRBV6-1

CDR3: CASSPGRRGSYNSPLHF
DNA: TGTGCCAGCAGCCCGGGGAGGAGGGGTTCCTATAATTCACCCCTCCACTTT
D: -
J: TRBJ1-6
length: 17
size: -
V: TRBV5-8

CDR3: CASSLDRGNTGELFF
DNA: TGCGCCAGCAGCCTTGACAGGGGGAACACCGGGGAGCTGTTTTTT
D: TRBD1
J: TRBJ2-2
length: 15
size: -
V: TRBV5-1

CDR3: CAVRTGSTNTEAFF
DNA: TGTGCCGTAAGGACAGGGAGCACAAACACTGAAGCTTTCTTT
D: TRBD1
J: TRBJ1-1
length: 14
size: -
V: TRBV18

CDR3: CASSYQAGELFF
DNA: TGTGCCAGCAGTTATCAGGCCGGGGAGCTGTTTTTT
D: -
J: TRBJ2-2
length: 12
size: -
V: TRBV27

CDR3: CASRGTSGGASSDTQYF
DNA: TGTGCCAGTAGGGGGACTAGCGGGGGGGCCTCTTCAGATACGCAGTATTTT
D: TRBD2
J: TRBJ2-3
length: 17
size: -
V: TRBV19

CDR3: CASEERSSYNEQFF
DNA: TGTGCCAGCGAAGAGCGTTCCTCCTACAATGAGCAGTTCTTC
D: -
J: TRBJ2-1
length: 14
size: -
V: TRBV2

CDR3: CASTSGYTGELFF
DNA: TGTGCCAGTACCTCAGGGTACACCGGGGAGCTGTTTTTT
D: -
J: TRBJ2-2
length: 13
size: -
V: TRBV25-1

CDR3: CASRGTLREYGYTF
DNA: TGCGCCAGCAGGGGGACACTCAGAGAATATGGCTACACCTTC
D: -
J: TRBJ1-2
length: 14
size: few
V: TRBV10-2

CDR3: CASRQGAAGGYTF
DNA: TGTGCCAGCAGACAGGGGGCGGCAGGTGGCTACACCTTC
D: TRBD1
J: TRBJ1-2
length: 13
size: once
V: TRBV25-1

CDR3: CASSARDYTDTQYF
DNA: TGTGCCAGCAGCGCTCGGGACTACACAGATACGCAGTATTTT
D: TRBD2
J: TRBJ2-3
length: 14
size: -
V: TRBV9

CDR3: CASSLTGPNTEAFF
DNA: TGTGCCAGCAGCTTGACAGGGCCTAACACTGAAGCTTTCTTT
D: -
J: TRBJ1-1
length: 14
size: -
V: TRBV5-6

CDR3: CSPGTDTQYF
DNA: TGCAGCCCCGGCACAGATACGCAGTATTTT
D: -
J: TRBJ2-3
length: 10
size: -
V: TRBV29-1

CDR3: CASSEIGDYGYTF
DNA: TGTGCCAGCAGTGAAATAGGGGACTATGGCTACACCTTC
D: -
J: TRBJ1-2
length: 13
size: -
V: TRBV25-1

CDR3: CAISESWGRYDGYTF
DNA: TGTGCCATCAGTGAGTCGTGGGGCAGATATGACGGCTACACCTTC
D: -
J: TRBJ1-2
length: 15
size: few
V: TRBV10-3

CDR3: CASRDSSYEQYF
DNA: TGTGCCAGCCGGGACAGCTCCTACGAGCAGTACTTC
D: TRBD1
J: TRBJ2-7
length: 12
size: -
V: TRBV6-5

CDR3: CASSSPRGFTEAFF
DNA: TGTGCCAGCAGCTCCCCTCGGGGTTTCACCGAAGCTTTCTTT
D: -
J: TRBJ1-1
length: 14
size: -
V: TRBV7-8

CDR3: CASGLFRGSPYEQYF
DNA: TGTGCTAGTGGTTTGTTTCGGGGGAGCCCCTACGAGCAGTACTTC
D: -
J: TRBJ2-7
length: 15
size: -
V: TRBV12-5

CDR3: CASSSFKYQGQETQYF
DNA: TGTGCCAGCAGCTCATTTAAGTATCAGGGCCAAGAGACCCAGTACTTC
D: -
J: TRBJ2-5
length: 16
size: -
V: TRBV7-8

CDR3: CASRRGTGYGYTF
DNA: TGTGCCAGCAGGCGGGGGACAGGCTATGGCTACACCTTC
D: TRBD1
J: TRBJ1-2
length: 13
size: few
V: TRBV9

CDR3: CASSPRQGDVNEQFF
DNA: TGTGCCAGCAGCCCCAGACAGGGGGACGTAAATGAGCAGTTCTTC
D: TRBD1
J: TRBJ2-1
length: 15
size: -
V: TRBV11-3

CDR3: CASSATSGYNEQFF
DNA: TGCGCCAGCAGCGCGACTAGCGGGTACAATGAGCAGTTCTTC
D: TRBD2
J: TRBJ2-1
length: 14
size: -
V: TRBV5-1

CDR3: CASSLEAGGETQYF
DNA: TGTGCCAGCAGCTTAGAAGCGGGGGGGGAGACCCAGTACTTC
D: TRBD2
J: TRBJ2-5
length: 14
size: -
V: TRBV7-2

CDR3: CASSLRGYGYTF
DNA: TGTGCCAGCAGCTTAAGAGGCTATGGCTACACCTTC
D: -
J: TRBJ1-2
length: 12
size: -
V: TRBV7-2

CDR3: CASSGRQGRQRSYYGYTF
DNA: TGTGCCAGCAGCGGCAGACAGGGTCGTCAAAGATCTTACTATGGCTACACCTTC
D: TRBD1
J: TRBJ1-2
length: 18
size: -
V: TRBV9

CDR3: CASSPRAGGLTTEAFF
DNA: TGTGCCAGCAGTCCTAGGGCAGGGGGGTTGACCACTGAAGCTTTCTTT
D: TRBD1
J: TRBJ1-1
length: 16
size: few
V: TRBV27

CDR3: CASSIIGTSSYNEQFF
DNA: TGTGCCAGCAGTATAATCGGGACAAGCTCCTACAATGAGCAGTTCTTC
D: -
J: TRBJ2-1
length: 16
size: -
V: TRBV27

CDR3: CASSREGSGNTIYF
DNA: TGCGCCAGCAGCCGGGAGGGAAGTGGAAACACCATATATTTT
D: -
J: TRBJ1-3
length: 14
size: -
V: TRBV5-1

CDR3: CASSYTSTGNSGYTF
DNA: TGTGCCAGCAGTTACACCTCTACAGGGAATAGCGGCTACACCTTC
D: -
J: TRBJ1-2
length: 15
size: few
V: TRBV6-6

CDR3: CASSSWDSGKLFF
DNA: TGTGCCAGCAGCTCGTGGGACAGCGGGAAACTGTTTTTT
D: TRBD1
J: TRBJ1-4
length: 13
size: few
V: TRBV11-2

CDR3: CASSITETQPQHF
DNA: TGTGCCAGCAGTATAACTGAAACTCAGCCCCAGCATTTT
D: -
J: TRBJ1-5
length: 13
size: -
V: TRBV6-5